The clone carrying this T cell receptor beta chain was observed a single time. It was with 60 Vbeta and 13 Jbeta primers that the PCR ran. The repertoire was sequenced with immunoSEQ multiplex PCR; TCRdb's copy has only in-frame clones and lacks some. The sample includes roughly 100,000 clones, around 79% of them seen just once. These data originate in a study of cytomegalovirus exposure and HLA in healthy donors. Trimming took 5 bases from V and 4 from J; bases not matched to a gene: 8. There are 15 residues in the CDR3. Germline CDR1 and CDR2: SGHAT and FQNNGV. This TCR derives from a man aged 50 to 59 in good health and CMV-seropositive. V gene TRBV11-2 combines with J gene TRBJ2-5, with 9 bases lining up with TRBD1. The sequenced material came from PBMCs. The CDR3 loop reads CASSDLQGAGETQYF. The CDR3 DNA reads as TGTGCCAGCAGCGATTTACAGGGGGCGGGAGAGACCCAGTACTTC.